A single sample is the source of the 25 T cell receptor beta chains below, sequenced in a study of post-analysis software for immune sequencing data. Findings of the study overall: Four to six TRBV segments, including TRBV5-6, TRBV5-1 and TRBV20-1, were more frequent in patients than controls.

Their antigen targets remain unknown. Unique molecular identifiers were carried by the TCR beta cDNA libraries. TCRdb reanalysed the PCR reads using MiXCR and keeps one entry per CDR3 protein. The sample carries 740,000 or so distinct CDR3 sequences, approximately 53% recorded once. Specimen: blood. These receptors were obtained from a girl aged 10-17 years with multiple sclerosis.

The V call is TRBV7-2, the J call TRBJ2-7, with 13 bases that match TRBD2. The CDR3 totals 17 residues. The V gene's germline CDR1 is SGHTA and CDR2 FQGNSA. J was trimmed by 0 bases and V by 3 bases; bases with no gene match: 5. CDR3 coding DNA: TGTGCCAGCAGCTTGACTAGCGGGGGGTTAAGCTCCTACGAGCAGTACTTC. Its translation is CASSLTSGGLSSYEQYF.

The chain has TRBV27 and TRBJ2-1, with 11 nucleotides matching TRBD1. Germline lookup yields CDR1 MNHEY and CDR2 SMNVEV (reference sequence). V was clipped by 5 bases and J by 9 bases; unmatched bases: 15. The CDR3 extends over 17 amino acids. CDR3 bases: TGTGCCAGCAGTCTACTCCCGGGACAGGGGGTCCGCCCTGAGCAGTTCTTC. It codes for CASSLLPGQGVRPEQFF.

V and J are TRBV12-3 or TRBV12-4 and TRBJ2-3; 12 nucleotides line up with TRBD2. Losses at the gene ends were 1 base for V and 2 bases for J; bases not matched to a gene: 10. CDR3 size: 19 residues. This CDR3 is CASSLGLAGGAGTTDTQYF. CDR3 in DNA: TGTGCCAGCAGTTTAGGTCTAGCGGGAGGGGCCGGCACCACAGATACGCAGTATTTT.

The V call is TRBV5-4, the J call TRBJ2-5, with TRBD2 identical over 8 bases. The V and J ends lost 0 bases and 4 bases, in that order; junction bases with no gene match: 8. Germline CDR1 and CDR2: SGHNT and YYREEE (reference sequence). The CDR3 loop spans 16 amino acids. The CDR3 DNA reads TGTGCCAGCAGCTTGGATGGCGGGGGGCACGGAGAGACCCAGTACTTC. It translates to CASSLDGGGHGETQYF.

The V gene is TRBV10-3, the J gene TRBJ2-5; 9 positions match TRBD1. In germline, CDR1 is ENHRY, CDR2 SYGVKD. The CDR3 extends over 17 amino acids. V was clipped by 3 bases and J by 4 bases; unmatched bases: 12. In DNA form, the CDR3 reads TGTGCCATCAGTGATCGGGGGACAGGGCCGAAGAGAGAGACCCAGTACTTC. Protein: CAISDRGTGPKRETQYF.

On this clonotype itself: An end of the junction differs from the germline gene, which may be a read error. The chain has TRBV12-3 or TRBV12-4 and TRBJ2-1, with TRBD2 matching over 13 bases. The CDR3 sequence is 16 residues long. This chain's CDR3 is CAGSVPGLAGYNEQFF. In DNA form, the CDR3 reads TGTGCCGGCAGCGTTCCGGGACTAGCGGGATATAATGAGCAGTTCTTC.

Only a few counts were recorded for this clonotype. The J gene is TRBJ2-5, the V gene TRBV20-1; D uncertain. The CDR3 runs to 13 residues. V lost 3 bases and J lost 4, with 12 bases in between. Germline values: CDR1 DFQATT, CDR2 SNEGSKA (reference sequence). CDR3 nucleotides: TGCAGTGCTAGTGGCCAGCGTCGAGAGACCCAGTACTTC. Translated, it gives CSASGQRRETQYF.

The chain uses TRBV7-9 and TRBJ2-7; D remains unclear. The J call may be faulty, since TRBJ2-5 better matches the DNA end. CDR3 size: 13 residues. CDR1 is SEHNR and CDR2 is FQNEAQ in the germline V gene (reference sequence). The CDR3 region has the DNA TGTGCCAGCAGCTCTTGGACCGGGGAGACCCAGTACTTC. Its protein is CASSSWTGETQYF.

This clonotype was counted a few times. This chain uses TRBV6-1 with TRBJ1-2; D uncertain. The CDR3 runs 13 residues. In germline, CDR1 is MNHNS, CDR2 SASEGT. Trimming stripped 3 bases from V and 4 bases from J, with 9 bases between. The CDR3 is CASSEPGSYGYTF. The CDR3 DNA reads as TGTGCCAGCAGTGAGCCGGGAAGCTATGGCTACACCTTC.

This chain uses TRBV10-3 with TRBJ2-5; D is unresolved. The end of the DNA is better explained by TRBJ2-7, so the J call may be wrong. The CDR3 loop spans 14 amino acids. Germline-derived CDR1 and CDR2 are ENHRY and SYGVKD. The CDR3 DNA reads TGTGCCATCAGTGAGTCTCGGCAGGCCTACGAGCAGTACTTC. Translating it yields CAISESRQAYEQYF.

CDR3 sequence reads: CASSHGQNEQFF. Here the CDR3 DNA reads TGTGCCAGCAGTCACGGACAGAATGAGCAGTTCTTC. The chain uses TRBV6-5 and TRBJ2-1; weak D call: TRBD1 (6 bases). The CDR3 consists of 12 residues. Germline CDR1 is MNHEY and CDR2 is SVGAGI. Trimming cost V 5 bases and J 7 bases, with 9 bases left between them.

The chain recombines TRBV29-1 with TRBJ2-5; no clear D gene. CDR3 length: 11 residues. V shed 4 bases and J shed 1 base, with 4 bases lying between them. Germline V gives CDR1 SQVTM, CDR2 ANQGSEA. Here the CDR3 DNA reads TGCAGCGTTGCTCCCCAAGAGACCCAGTACTTC. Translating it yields CSVAPQETQYF.

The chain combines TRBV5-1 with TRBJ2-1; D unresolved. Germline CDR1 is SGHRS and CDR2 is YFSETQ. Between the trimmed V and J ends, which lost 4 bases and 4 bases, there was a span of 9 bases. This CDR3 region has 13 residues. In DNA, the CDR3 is TGCGCCAGCAGCCCGACAACTTACAATGAGCAGTTCTTC. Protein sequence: CASSPTTYNEQFF.

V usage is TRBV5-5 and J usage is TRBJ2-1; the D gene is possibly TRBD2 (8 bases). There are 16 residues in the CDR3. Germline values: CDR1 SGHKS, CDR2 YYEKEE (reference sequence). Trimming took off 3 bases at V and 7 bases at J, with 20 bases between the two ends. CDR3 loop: CASSSSGGGVGNEQFF. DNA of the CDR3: TGTGCCAGCAGCTCTTCGGGAGGGGGCGTTGGGAATGAGCAGTTCTTC.

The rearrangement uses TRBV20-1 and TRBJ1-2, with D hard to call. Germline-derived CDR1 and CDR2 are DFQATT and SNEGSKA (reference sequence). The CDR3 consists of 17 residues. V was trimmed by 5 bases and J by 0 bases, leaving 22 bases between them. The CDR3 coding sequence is TGCAGTGCTGCACAATGGGCGGGATTTACATCTAACTATGGCTACACCTTC. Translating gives CSAAQWAGFTSNYGYTF.

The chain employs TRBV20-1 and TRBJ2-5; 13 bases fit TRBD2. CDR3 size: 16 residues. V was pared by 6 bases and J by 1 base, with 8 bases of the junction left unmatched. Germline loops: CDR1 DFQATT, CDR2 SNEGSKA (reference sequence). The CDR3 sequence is CSAKRTSGGLQETQYF. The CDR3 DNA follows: TGCAGTGCCAAACGGACTAGCGGGGGCCTCCAAGAGACCCAGTACTTC.

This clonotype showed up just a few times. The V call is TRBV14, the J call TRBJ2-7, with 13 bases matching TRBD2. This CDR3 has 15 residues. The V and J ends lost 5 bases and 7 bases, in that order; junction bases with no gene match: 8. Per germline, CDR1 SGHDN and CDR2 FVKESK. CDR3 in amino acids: CASSKGTSGKVEQYF. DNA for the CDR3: TGTGCCAGCAGCAAAGGGACTAGCGGGAAGGTTGAGCAGTACTTC.

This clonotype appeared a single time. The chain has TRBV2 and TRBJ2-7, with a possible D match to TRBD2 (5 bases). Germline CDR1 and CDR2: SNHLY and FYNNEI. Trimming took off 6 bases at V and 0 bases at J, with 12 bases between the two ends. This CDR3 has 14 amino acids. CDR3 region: CASRNGLSSYEQYF. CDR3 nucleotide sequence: TGTGCCAGCAGGAACGGACTTTCCTCCTACGAGCAGTACTTC.

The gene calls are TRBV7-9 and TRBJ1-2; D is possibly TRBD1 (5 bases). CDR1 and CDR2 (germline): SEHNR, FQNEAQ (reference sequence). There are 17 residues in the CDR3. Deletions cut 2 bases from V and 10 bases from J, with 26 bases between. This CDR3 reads CASSLSAARGKGPLYTF. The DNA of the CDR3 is TGTGCCAGCAGCTTATCCGCGGCAAGGGGCAAGGGACCCCTCTACACCTTC.

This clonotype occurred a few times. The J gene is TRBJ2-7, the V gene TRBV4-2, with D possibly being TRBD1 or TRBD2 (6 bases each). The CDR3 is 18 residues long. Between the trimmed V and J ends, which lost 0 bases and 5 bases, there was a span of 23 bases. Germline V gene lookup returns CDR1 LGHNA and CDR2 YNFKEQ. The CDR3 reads CASSQDMGGGLGGNEQYF. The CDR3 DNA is TGTGCCAGCAGCCAAGATATGGGCGGAGGGCTCGGGGGCAACGAGCAGTACTTC.

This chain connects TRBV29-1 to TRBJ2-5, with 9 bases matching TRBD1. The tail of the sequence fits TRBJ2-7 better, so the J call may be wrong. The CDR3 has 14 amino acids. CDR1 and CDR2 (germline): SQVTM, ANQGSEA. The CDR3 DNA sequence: TGCAGCGTTACTGGGACAGGGAATGGAGACGAGCAGTACTTC. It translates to CSVTGTGNGDEQYF.

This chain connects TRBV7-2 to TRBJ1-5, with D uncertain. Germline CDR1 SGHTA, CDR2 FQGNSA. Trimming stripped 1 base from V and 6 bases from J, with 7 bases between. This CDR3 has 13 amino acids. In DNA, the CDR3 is TGTGCCAGCAGCTTAGTAGGGAGTCAGCCCCAGCATTTT. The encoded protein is CASSLVGSQPQHF.

The CDR3 loop reads CASSLVAASLQITNQPQHF. DNA for the CDR3: TGTGCCAGCAGCTTAGTGGCGGCAAGTTTGCAGATCACCAATCAGCCCCAGCATTTT. The chain links TRBV7-2 to TRBJ1-5; D remains ambiguous. The CDR3 is made up of 19 amino acids. Trimming removed 1 base from V and 3 bases from J, with 22 bases in between. CDR1 is SGHTA, CDR2 FQGNSA, per germline.

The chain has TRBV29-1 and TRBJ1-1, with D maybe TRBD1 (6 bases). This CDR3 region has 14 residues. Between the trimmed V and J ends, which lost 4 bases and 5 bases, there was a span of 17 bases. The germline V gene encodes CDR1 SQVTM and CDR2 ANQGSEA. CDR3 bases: TGCAGCGTTGGCCCCAGGGGAATGGGGACTGAAGCTTTCTTT. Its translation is CSVGPRGMGTEAFF. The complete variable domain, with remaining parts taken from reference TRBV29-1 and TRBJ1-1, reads SAVISQKPSRDICQRGTSLTIQCQVDSQVTMMFWYRQQPGQSLTLIATANQGSEATYESGFVIDKFPISRPNLTFSTLTVSNMSPEDSSIYLCSVGPRGMGTEAFFGQGTRLTVV.

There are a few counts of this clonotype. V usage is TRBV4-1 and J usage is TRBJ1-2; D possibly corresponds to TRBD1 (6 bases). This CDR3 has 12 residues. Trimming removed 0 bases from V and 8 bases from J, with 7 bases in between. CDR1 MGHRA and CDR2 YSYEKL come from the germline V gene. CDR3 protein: CASSQDRGGYTF. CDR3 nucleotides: TGCGCCAGCAGCCAAGATAGGGGGGGCTACACCTTC.